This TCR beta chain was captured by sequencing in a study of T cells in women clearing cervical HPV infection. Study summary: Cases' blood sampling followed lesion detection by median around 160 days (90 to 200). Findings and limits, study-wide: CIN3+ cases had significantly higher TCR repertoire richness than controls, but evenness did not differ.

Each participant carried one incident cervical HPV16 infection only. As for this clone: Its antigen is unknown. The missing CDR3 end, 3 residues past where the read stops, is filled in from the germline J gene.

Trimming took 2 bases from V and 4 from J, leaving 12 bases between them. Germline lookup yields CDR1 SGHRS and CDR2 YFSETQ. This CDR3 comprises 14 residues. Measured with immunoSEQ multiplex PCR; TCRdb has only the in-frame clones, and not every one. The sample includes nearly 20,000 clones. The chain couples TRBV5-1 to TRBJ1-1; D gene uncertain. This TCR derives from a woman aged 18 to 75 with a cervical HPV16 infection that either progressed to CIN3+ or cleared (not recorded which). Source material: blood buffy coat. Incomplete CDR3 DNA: TGCGCCAGCAGCTTTGACAAGGGTGCCACTGAA. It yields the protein CASSFDKGATE. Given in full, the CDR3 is CASSFDKGATEAFF.